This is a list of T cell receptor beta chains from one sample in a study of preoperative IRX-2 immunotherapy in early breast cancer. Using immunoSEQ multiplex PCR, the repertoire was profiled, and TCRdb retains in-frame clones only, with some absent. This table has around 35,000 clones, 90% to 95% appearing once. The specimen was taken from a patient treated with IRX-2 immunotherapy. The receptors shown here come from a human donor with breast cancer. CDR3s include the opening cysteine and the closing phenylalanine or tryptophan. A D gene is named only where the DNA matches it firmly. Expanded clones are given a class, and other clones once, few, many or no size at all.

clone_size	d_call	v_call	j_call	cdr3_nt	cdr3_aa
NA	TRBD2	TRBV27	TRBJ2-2	TGTGCCAGCAGTTCCGGGCTAGCGGGAGGCACCGGGGAGCTGTTTTTT	CASSSGLAGGTGELFF
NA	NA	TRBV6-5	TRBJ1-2	TGTGCCAGCAGGACCCGGGACTATGGCTACACCTTC	CASRTRDYGYTF
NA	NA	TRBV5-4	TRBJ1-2	TGTGCCAGCAGCTTCCGCAGGGTACTTGACTATGGCTACACCTTC	CASSFRRVLDYGYTF
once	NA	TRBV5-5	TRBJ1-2	TGTGCCAGCAGCTTGGGGACGACAGCTAACTATGGCTACACCTTC	CASSLGTTANYGYTF
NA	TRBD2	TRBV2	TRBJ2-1	TGTGCCAGCAGCCACAAACTAGCGGCCCTACGAGGCAATGAGCAGTTCTTC	CASSHKLAALRGNEQFF
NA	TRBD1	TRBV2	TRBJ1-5	TGTGCCAGCAAGGGACAGGGGATACGGAGCAATCAGCCCCAGCATTTT	CASKGQGIRSNQPQHF
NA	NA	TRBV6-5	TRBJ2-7	TGTGCCAGCAGTTACTATGGTAGCGGCTACGAGCAGTACTTC	CASSYYGSGYEQYF
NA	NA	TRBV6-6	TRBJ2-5	TGTGCCAGCTGGAGAGTAGGAGAGACCCAGTACTTC	CASWRVGETQYF
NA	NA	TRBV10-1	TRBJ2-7	TGCGCCAGCAGTGAGTCTTTGGGGACCCCGCCGTACGAGCAGTACTTC	CASSESLGTPPYEQYF
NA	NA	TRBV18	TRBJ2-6	TGTGCCAGCTCACCATGGACCGTATCTGGGGCCAACGTCCTGACTTTC	CASSPWTVSGANVLTF
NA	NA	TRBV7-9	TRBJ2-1	TGTGCCAGCAGCCCAAGGACTAACGGCAATGAGCAGTTCTTC	CASSPRTNGNEQFF
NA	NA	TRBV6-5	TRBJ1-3	TGTGCCAGCAGTTACGGCGTCTCTGGAAACACCATATATTTT	CASSYGVSGNTIYF
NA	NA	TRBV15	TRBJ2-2	TGTGCCACCAGCAGACCTAGTAGTTATACCGGGGAGCTGTTTTTT	CATSRPSSYTGELFF
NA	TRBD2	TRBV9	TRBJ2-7	TGTGCCAGCAGCGCCAGCGGGAGCCCTACCTACGAGCAGTACTTC	CASSASGSPTYEQYF
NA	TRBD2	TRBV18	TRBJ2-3	TGTGCCAGCACGAAAAATCTAGCGGGTCAGGAGGGGGATACGCAGTATTTT	CASTKNLAGQEGDTQYF
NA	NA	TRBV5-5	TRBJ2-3	TGTGCCAGCAGCTTTACCTCTAGCACAGATACGCAGTATTTT	CASSFTSSTDTQYF
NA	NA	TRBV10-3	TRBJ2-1	TGTGCCATCAGTGAGGCAGGACCCTACAATGAGCAGTTCTTC	CAISEAGPYNEQFF
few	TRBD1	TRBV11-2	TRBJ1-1	TGTGCCAGCAGCAATCCACAGGGGGCAGACACTGAAGCTTTCTTT	CASSNPQGADTEAFF
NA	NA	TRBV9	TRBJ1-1	TGTGCCAGCAGCGTTCAGGGGAGCACTGAAGCTTTCTTT	CASSVQGSTEAFF
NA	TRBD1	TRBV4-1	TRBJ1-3	TGCGCCAGCAGCCAAGGGGCAGGGGGATCTGGAAACACCATATATTTT	CASSQGAGGSGNTIYF
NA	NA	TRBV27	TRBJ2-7	TGTGCCAGCAGTACGCAAACAGGACCTTACGAGCAGTACTTC	CASSTQTGPYEQYF
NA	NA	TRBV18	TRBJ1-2	TGTGCCAGCTCACCACCGGGCAGCAGGGACTACTATGGCTACACCTTC	CASSPPGSRDYYGYTF
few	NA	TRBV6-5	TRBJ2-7	TGTGCCAGCAGTTACAGGGGTTTCGGGTACGAGCAGTACTTC	CASSYRGFGYEQYF
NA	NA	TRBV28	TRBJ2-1	TGTGCCAGCAGTTTAGTCTCTGCCTACAATGAGCAGTTCTTC	CASSLVSAYNEQFF
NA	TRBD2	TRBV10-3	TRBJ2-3	TGTGCCATCAGTGGACTAGCGGGAGGAGATACGCAGTATTTT	CAISGLAGGDTQYF
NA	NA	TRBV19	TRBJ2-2	TGTGCCAGTAGTATCTTTAGCGTGGTCCGTACCGGGGAGCTGTTTTTT	CASSIFSVVRTGELFF
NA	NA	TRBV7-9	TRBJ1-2	TGTGCCAGCAGCTTAGGCGTACAGGGTCATGGCTACACCTTC	CASSLGVQGHGYTF
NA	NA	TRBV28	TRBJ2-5	TGTGCCAGCAGTTTATTGTACACAGAGCAGTACTTC	CASSLLYTEQYF
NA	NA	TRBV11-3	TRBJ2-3	TGTGCCAGCAGCTTAGTCAGTGCAAGCACAGATACGCAGTATTTT	CASSLVSASTDTQYF